This TCR beta chain was found in a study of T cell responses to AZD1222 COVID-19 vaccine. Germline V lookup: CDR1 DFQATT, CDR2 SNEGSKA (reference sequence). The CDR3 length is 11 residues. Data came from immunoSEQ multiplex PCR; TCRdb stores just in-frame clones and leaves some out. The data contain 150,000 to 200,000 clones, around 92% of them singletons. This clonotype was sampled from an adult who received the AZD1222 COVID-19 vaccine. The V call is TRBV20-1, the J call TRBJ1-2; the D gene is possibly TRBD1 (6 bases). The sample was peripheral blood, taken 28 days after the second AZD1222 dose. CDR3 bases: TGCAGCCTCAAGGGGGGCTGGGGCTACACCTTC. Protein: CSLKGGWGYTF.